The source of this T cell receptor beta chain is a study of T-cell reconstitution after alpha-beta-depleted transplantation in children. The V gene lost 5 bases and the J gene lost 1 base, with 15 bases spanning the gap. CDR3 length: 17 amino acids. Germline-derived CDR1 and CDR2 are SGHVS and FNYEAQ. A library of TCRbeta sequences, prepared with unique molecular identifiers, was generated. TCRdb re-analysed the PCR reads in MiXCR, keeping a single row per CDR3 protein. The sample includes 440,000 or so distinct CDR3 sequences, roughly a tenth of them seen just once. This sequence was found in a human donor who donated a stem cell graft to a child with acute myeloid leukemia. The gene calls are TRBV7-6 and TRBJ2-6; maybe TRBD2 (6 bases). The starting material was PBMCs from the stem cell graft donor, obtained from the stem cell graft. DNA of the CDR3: TGTGCCAGCAGCCGTGACATACGGGGGTCTGGGGCCAACGTCCTGACTTTC. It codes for CASSRDIRGSGANVLTF.